These 18 T cell receptor beta chains came from one sample sequenced in a study of cytomegalovirus exposure and HLA in healthy donors. A multiplex PCR was run with 60 Vbeta primers and 13 Jbeta primers. TCRdb's copy holds only in-frame clones and misses some; the assay was immunoSEQ multiplex PCR. The profile shows about 130,000 clones, 74% of them singletons. The sequenced sample was PBMCs. These receptors were taken from a woman in her forties or fifties in good health and CMV-seropositive.

The V and J genes are TRBV13 and TRBJ1-1; D not certain. The CDR3 consists of 15 residues. Germline V gene data show CDR1 as PRHDT and CDR2 as FYEKMQ (reference sequence). V lost 5 bases, J lost 0 bases, and 13 bases lay in between. For the CDR3, the DNA is TGTGCCAGCAGCCCTGAGCGCCGGGTGAACACTGAAGCTTTCTTT. It translates to CASSPERRVNTEAFF. The full variable domain, with the rest looked up from reference TRBV13 and TRBJ1-1, is AAGVIQSPRHLIKEKRETATLKCYPIPRHDTVYWYQQGPGQDPQFLISFYEKMQSDKGSIPDRFSAQQFSDYHSELNMSSLELGDSALYFCASSPERRVNTEAFFGQGTRLTVV.

This clone has only one observation. The chain joins TRBV30 to TRBJ1-4; possibly TRBD1 for D (6 bases). Trimming removed 0 bases from V and 7 bases from J, with 9 bases in between. In germline, CDR1 is GTSNPN, CDR2 SVGIG (reference sequence). CDR3 length: 13 residues. The DNA for the CDR3 is TGTGCCTGGAGTGTAGGGGGAGCTGAAAAACTGTTTTTT. The encoded protein is CAWSVGGAEKLFF. Together with reference TRBV30 and TRBJ1-4, the CDR3 gives the full variable domain: SQTIHQWPATLVQPVGSPLSLECTVEGTSNPNLYWYRQAAGRGLQLLFYSVGIGQISSEVPQNLSASRPQDRQFILSSKKLLLSDSGFYLCAWSVGGAEKLFFGSGTQLSVL.

The chain combines TRBV7-9 with TRBJ1-1; D is uncertain. The V gene lost 5 bases and the J gene lost 0 bases, with 4 bases spanning the gap. The CDR3 runs to 12 residues. Per germline, CDR1 SEHNR and CDR2 FQNEAQ (reference sequence). The CDR3 loop reads CASSTVNTEAFF. In nucleotides, the CDR3 is TGTGCCAGCAGCACGGTGAACACTGAAGCTTTCTTT. Variable domain in full (rest from reference TRBV7-9 and TRBJ1-1): DTGVSQNPRHKITKRGQNVTFRCDPISEHNRLYWYRQTLGQGPEFLTYFQNEAQLEKSRLLSDRFSAERPKGSFSTLEIQRTEQGDSAMYLCASSTVNTEAFFGQGTRLTVV.

The chain carries TRBV19 and TRBJ2-1; 8 positions agree with TRBD2. Unmatched junction bases numbered 17, after V lost 10 bases and J lost 9 bases. Germline assignment: CDR1 LNHDA and CDR2 SQIVND (reference sequence). This CDR3 comprises 15 residues. The CDR3 bases are TGTGCCACTTCCCTATCGAACGGGGGGGCAGGTGAGCAGTTCTTC. As protein: CATSLSNGGAGEQFF.

In this sample, this clone turned up a few times. The J gene is TRBJ2-1, the V gene TRBV5-5; possible D gene TRBD2, 6 bases. V lost 4 bases, J lost 7 bases, and 24 bases lay in between. From germline, CDR1 is SGHKS and CDR2 YYEKEE (reference sequence). The CDR3 runs 17 residues. The chain's CDR3 is CASSQTSGTGGRNEQFF. CDR3 sequence (DNA): TGTGCCAGCAGCCAAACTTCCGGGACTGGAGGGCGGAATGAGCAGTTCTTC.

The rearrangement joins TRBV18 to TRBJ1-3; unclear D gene. Trimming stripped 5 bases from V and 0 bases from J, with 14 bases between. This CDR3 region has 16 residues. Germline V CDR1 and CDR2: KGHSH, LQKENI. The CDR3 coding sequence is TGTGCCAGCTCAGTATACGGCGGGAGCTCTGGAAACACCATATATTTT. Its protein product is CASSVYGGSSGNTIYF.

This chain joins TRBV7-2 and TRBJ1-3, with TRBD1 matching 8 bases. The CDR3 consists of 18 residues. Germline V gives CDR1 SGHTA, CDR2 FQGNSA. The trim removed 4 bases at V and 0 bases at J, leaving 11 bases unmatched. The chain's CDR3 is CASSYTGTGLTSGNTIYF. The CDR3 bases are TGTGCCAGCAGCTATACCGGGACAGGCTTAACCTCTGGAAACACCATATATTTT.

The chain employs TRBV5-6 and TRBJ2-4, with D tentatively TRBD1 (5 bases). The CDR3 spans 14 residues. Germline-derived CDR1 and CDR2 are SGHDT and YYEEEE. V was cut by 3 bases and J by 0 bases, with 7 bases left in between. CDR3 sequence reads: CASSSTVAKNIQYF. Written as DNA, the CDR3 is TGTGCCAGCAGCTCGACAGTAGCCAAAAACATTCAGTACTTC.

J is TRBJ2-5 and V is TRBV5-1, with TRBD2 matching 10 bases. Germline V gene sequence: CDR1 SGHRS, CDR2 YFSETQ. V shed 2 bases, J shed 5 bases, and the junction held 3 bases outside the gene matches. This CDR3 region has 14 residues. The CDR3 bases are TGCGCCAGCAGCTTAGCGGGGGGGCTGGAGACCCAGTACTTC. This sequence encodes CASSLAGGLETQYF. Variable domain in full (rest from reference TRBV5-1 and TRBJ2-5): KAGVTQTPRYLIKTRGQQVTLSCSPISGHRSVSWYQQTPGQGLQFLFEYFSETQRNKGNFPGRFSGRQFSNSRSEMNVSTLELGDSALYLCASSLAGGLETQYFGPGTRLLVL.

This chain uses TRBV6-1 with TRBJ2-3, with a weak D call TRBD1 (6 bases). CDR3 length: 16 residues. V was cut by 1 base and J by 4 bases, with 15 bases left in between. Per the germline V gene, CDR1 is MNHNS and CDR2 is SASEGT. CDR3 sequence (DNA): TGTGCCAGCAGTGAAGGGGCAGGGGATGGGGCAGATACGCAGTATTTT. Translated, it gives CASSEGAGDGADTQYF.

The chain is built from TRBV15 and TRBJ1-1; D is unresolved. CDR3 size: 14 residues. The germline gives CDR1 LNHNV, CDR2 YYDKDF (reference sequence). With 0 bases removed from V and 1 base from J, the gap between germline ends came to 6 bases. The CDR3 protein is CATSRDRGNTEAFF. Written as DNA, the CDR3 is TGTGCCACCAGCAGAGATCGCGGGAACACTGAAGCTTTCTTT.

The CDR3 nucleotides are TGTGCCAGCAGCTTGTCAGCGGGGGGAGATACGCAGTATTTT. Its protein is CASSLSAGGDTQYF. This rearrangement joins TRBV7-9 to TRBJ2-3; 9 bases align to TRBD2. The CDR3 is made up of 14 amino acids. V shed 3 bases, J shed 5 bases, and the junction held 3 bases outside the gene matches. The germline CDR1 and CDR2 sequences are SEHNR and FQNEAQ (reference sequence).

V gene TRBV2 combines with J gene TRBJ1-2, with 11 bases aligning to TRBD1. CDR3 length: 13 amino acids. In germline, CDR1 is SNHLY, CDR2 FYNNEI. After removal of 5 bases from V and 8 bases from J, the junction contained 4 bases not matched to a gene. CDR3 in DNA: TGTGCCAGCAGTTGGGACAGGGGGAAGGGCTACACCTTC. Amino acids: CASSWDRGKGYTF.

This clone turned up a few times. J is TRBJ2-3 and V is TRBV5-1, with 10 bases lining up with TRBD2. The CDR3 extends over 16 amino acids. The ends lost 6 bases at V and 2 bases at J; junction bases unmatched: 9. The germline gives CDR1 SGHRS, CDR2 YFSETQ. CDR3 in amino acids: CASTRSTSGATDTQYF. The CDR3 DNA follows: TGCGCCAGCACCCGCTCAACTAGCGGGGCCACAGATACGCAGTATTTT.

The chain joins TRBV6-6 to TRBJ1-1; TRBD1 is a possible D gene (6 bases). Trimming cost V 0 bases and J 2 bases, with 10 bases left between them. The CDR3 loop spans 15 amino acids. From germline, CDR1 is MNHNY and CDR2 SVGAGI (reference sequence). This chain's CDR3 is CASSYSIQGNTEAFF. The CDR3 DNA reads as TGTGCCAGCAGTTACTCGATACAGGGAAACACTGAAGCTTTCTTT.

V and J are TRBV5-4 and TRBJ2-5; 9 bases are shared with TRBD2. Germline V CDR1 and CDR2: SGHNT, YYREEE (reference sequence). The CDR3 has 16 residues. V lost 0 bases and J lost 2; bases outside the gene matches: 5. CDR3 residues: CASSLAPAGGQETQYF. The CDR3 nucleotides are TGTGCCAGCAGCTTGGCTCCAGCGGGGGGTCAAGAGACCCAGTACTTC.

This clone was seen once. This chain joins TRBV7-9 and TRBJ2-1, with TRBD2 matching 7 bases. The CDR3 contains 16 residues. CDR1 is SEHNR, CDR2 FQNEAQ, per germline (reference sequence). Germline trimming cut 1 base from V and 0 bases from J; bases unmatched to any gene: 3. The CDR3 DNA reads TGTGCCAGCAGCTTAGTAGGCGGGAGCTCCTACAATGAGCAGTTCTTC. Protein: CASSLVGGSSYNEQFF. Full variable domain (rest looked up from reference TRBV7-9 and TRBJ2-1): DTGVSQNPRHKITKRGQNVTFRCDPISEHNRLYWYRQTLGQGPEFLTYFQNEAQLEKSRLLSDRFSAERPKGSFSTLEIQRTEQGDSAMYLCASSLVGGSSYNEQFFGPGTRLTVL.

This chain links TRBV2 with TRBJ2-5; 9 bases agree with TRBD2. The CDR3 is made up of 15 amino acids. The germline V gene has CDR1 SNHLY and CDR2 FYNNEI. The V and J ends lost 3 bases and 4 bases, in that order; junction bases with no gene match: 6. The CDR3 DNA is TGTGCCAGCAGTGACACAGCGGGGGGCGTAGAGACCCAGTACTTC. Its protein product is CASSDTAGGVETQYF. The full variable domain, rest sourced from reference TRBV2 and TRBJ2-5, is EPEVTQTPSHQVTQMGQEVILRCVPISNHLYFYWYRQILGQKVEFLVSFYNNEISEKSEIFDDQFSVERPDGSNFTLKIRSTKLEDSAMYFCASSDTAGGVETQYFGPGTRLLVL.